This T cell receptor beta chain comes out of a study of blood T cell repertoires in COVID-19. Study in general: Acute-phase and convalescent COVID-19 samples originated in the United States, Italy and Spain.

In assigning cohorts, the study relied on participant-reported clinical history. Source study methods: Using reference gene primer amplification, nucleated cell counts were estimated. The table came from immunoSEQ multiplex PCR; TCRdb's copy has only in-frame clones and leaves some out. Clonal size and the V and J genes are those of that table, whereas D and trimming came from the DNA. The table has over 250,000 clones, 86% seen once. The sequenced material came from PBMCs or T cells enriched from blood (not recorded which). This receptor was identified in a woman younger than 35 who had recovered from COVID-19.

CDR3 sequence (DNA): TGCGCCAGCAGCCAGGGCTACAGGGGGCTCGCGCAGTATTTT. Amino acids: CASSQGYRGLAQYF. The V and J genes are TRBV4-3 and TRBJ2-3, with 9 bases identical to TRBD1. V was clipped by 3 bases and J by 10 bases; unmatched bases: 8. Germline V gives CDR1 LGHNA, CDR2 YSLEER. This CDR3 has 14 amino acids.